Below are 6 T cell receptor beta chains sequenced from a single sample in a study of beta chain features in type 1 diabetes. TCRB transcripts that were expressed got sequenced, as all of the isolated RNA had been reverse transcribed. Generated by immunoSEQ multiplex PCR, the TCRdb table keeps only in-frame clones and is missing some. The table records around 250,000 clones, about 25% of them present only once. Sample: central memory CD4+ T cells from blood. All receptors come from a man aged 25 to 45 in good health.

This clone has a handful of counts. The chain couples TRBV5-1 to TRBJ1-1, with D tentatively TRBD1 (6 bases). Per germline, CDR1 SGHRS and CDR2 YFSETQ. Trimming left V 2 bases short and J 1 base short, with 9 bases between. The CDR3 length is 14 residues. The CDR3 bases are TGCGCCAGCAGCTTACAGGGTGGGAACACTGAAGCTTTCTTT. It is translated as CASSLQGGNTEAFF. Complete variable domain (other parts from reference TRBV5-1 and TRBJ1-1): KAGVTQTPRYLIKTRGQQVTLSCSPISGHRSVSWYQQTPGQGLQFLFEYFSETQRNKGNFPGRFSGRQFSNSRSEMNVSTLELGDSALYLCASSLQGGNTEAFFGQGTRLTVV.

V is TRBV29-1 and J is TRBJ1-5; 10 nucleotides match TRBD1. V shed 4 bases, J shed 5 bases, and the junction held 5 bases outside the gene matches. Germline V lookup: CDR1 SQVTM, CDR2 ANQGSEA. The CDR3 contains 14 residues. CDR3 sequence: CSVGAGTGDQPQHF. The DNA for the CDR3 is TGCAGCGTTGGCGCCGGGACAGGGGATCAGCCCCAGCATTTT.

The gene calls are TRBV7-2 and TRBJ2-2; 7 nucleotides match TRBD2. The CDR3 extends over 15 amino acids. Germline assignment: CDR1 SGHTA and CDR2 FQGNSA. Trimming at V came to 4 bases and at J to 2 bases, leaving 4 bases not matched to a gene. CDR3 nucleotides: TGTGCCAGCAGCTCGGGACTACCTAACACCGGGGAGCTGTTTTTT. Its translation: CASSSGLPNTGELFF.

The chain links TRBV4-1 to TRBJ2-5; perhaps TRBD2 as D (6 bases). V was pared by 0 bases and J by 3 bases, with 11 bases between. CDR1 and CDR2 (germline): MGHRA, YSYEKL. The CDR3 has 15 amino acids. The CDR3 sequence is CASSQDGTGEETQYF. The CDR3, as DNA: TGCGCCAGCAGCCAAGATGGGACTGGGGAAGAGACCCAGTACTTC.

With respect to this clone: One end of the junction is discordant with germline, which a read error may explain. The chain is built from TRBV7-8 and TRBJ2-7; the match to TRBD1 covers 10 bases. Germline CDR1 and CDR2: SGHVS and FQNEAQ. The CDR3 consists of 16 residues. CDR3 protein: CASSLLGQGGTDEQYF. DNA for the CDR3: TGTGCCAGTAGCTTGCTCGGACAGGGGGGAACTGACGAGCAGTACTTC.

Here the CDR3 reads CTSGRETQYF. The CDR3 DNA reads TGCACAAGCGGGAGAGAGACCCAGTACTTC. The chain recombines TRBV20-1 with TRBJ2-5; 8 bases line up with TRBD2. The CDR3 runs 10 residues. Per the germline V gene, CDR1 is DFQATT and CDR2 is SNEGSKA (reference sequence).